The clone carrying this T cell receptor (beta chain) was seen just once. These data are taken from a study of blood T cell repertoires in COVID-19. Generated by immunoSEQ multiplex PCR, the TCRdb table keeps only in-frame clones and is missing some. The data contain 150,000 to 200,000 clones, 80% to 90% of them singletons. The material sequenced was PBMCs or T cells enriched from blood (not recorded which). This TCR was recovered from a woman aged 40 to 50 with acute COVID-19.

The CDR3 DNA reads as TGTGCCAGCAGCTTGGAGGGAGAGGGCACAGATACGCAGTATTTT. Protein product: CASSLEGEGTDTQYF. J is TRBJ2-3 and V is TRBV5-6; D possibly corresponds to TRBD2 (5 bases). This CDR3 contains 15 residues. Germline values: CDR1 SGHDT, CDR2 YYEEEE. V was pared by 0 bases and J by 1 base, with 9 bases between.